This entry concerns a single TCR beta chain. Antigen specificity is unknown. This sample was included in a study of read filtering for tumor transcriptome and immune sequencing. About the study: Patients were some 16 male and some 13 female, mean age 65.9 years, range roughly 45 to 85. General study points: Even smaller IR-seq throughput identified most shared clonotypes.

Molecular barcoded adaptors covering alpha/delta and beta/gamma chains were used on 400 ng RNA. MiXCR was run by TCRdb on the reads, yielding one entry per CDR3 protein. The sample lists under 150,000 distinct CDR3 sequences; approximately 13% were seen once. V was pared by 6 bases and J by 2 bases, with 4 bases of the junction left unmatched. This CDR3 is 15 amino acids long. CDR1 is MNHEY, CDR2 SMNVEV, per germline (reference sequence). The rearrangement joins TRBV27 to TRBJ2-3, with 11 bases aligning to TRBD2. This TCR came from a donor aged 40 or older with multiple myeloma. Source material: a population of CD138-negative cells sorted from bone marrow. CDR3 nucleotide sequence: TGTGCCAGCAGAACTAGCGGGAGTGTCACAGATACGCAGTATTTT. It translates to CASRTSGSVTDTQYF.